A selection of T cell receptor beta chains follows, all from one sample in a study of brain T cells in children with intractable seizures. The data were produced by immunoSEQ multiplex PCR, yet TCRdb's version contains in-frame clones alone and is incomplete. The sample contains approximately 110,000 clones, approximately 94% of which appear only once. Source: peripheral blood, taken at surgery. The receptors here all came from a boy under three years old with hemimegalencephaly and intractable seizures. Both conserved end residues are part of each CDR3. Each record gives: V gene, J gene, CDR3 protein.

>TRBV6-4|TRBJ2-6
CASSDRPGLSGANVLTF
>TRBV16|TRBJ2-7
CASSDRQGGYYEQYF
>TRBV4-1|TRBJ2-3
CASSQDPSGTDTQYF
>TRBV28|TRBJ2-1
CASSARPLTWEQFF
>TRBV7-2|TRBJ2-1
CASSSQLGADEQFF
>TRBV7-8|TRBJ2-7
CASRRSGGDYEQYF
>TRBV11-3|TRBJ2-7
CASSFRTSGRRGYEQYF
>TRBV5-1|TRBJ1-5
CASSLEGAQPQHF
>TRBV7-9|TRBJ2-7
CASSLGDYSYEQYF
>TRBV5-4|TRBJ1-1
CASFGRAGFNTEAFF
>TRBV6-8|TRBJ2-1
CASSYGTLAGGRREQFF
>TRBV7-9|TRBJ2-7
CASSLDSGVGEQYF
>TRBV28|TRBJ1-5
CASSEPDGQPQHF
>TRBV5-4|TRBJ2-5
CASSPQGAGKKTQYF
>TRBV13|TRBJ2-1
CASSPSPGAQFF
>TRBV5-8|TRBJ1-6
CASSLAGLRDSNSPLHF
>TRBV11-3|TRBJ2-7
CASSPTGTYSSYEQYF
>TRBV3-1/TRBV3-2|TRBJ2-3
CASSQDPSGAFGAQYF
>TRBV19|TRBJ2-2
CASSIETGEGGELFF
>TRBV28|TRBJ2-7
CASQRPSGLYEQYF
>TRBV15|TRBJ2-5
CATSRGGQETQYF
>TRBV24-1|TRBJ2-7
CATSGTGTYEQYF
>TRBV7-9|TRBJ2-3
CASSSSSTDTQYF